The following is a T cell receptor beta chain sequence with its context. The sample belongs to a study of somatic mutations in cytotoxic T cells in rheumatoid arthritis. Study-wide context: Flow sorting yielded some V beta antibody-stained T-cell populations at nearly 100% purity, among them V beta1+ cells sequenced for TCRB.

Looked up from germline, CDR1 is SGDLS and CDR2 is YYNGEE. This CDR3 contains 14 residues. Deletions cut 2 bases from V and 7 bases from J, with 16 bases between. Method: immunoSEQ multiplex PCR; TCRdb's copy keeps in-frame clones and lacks some. The table records about 18,000 clones, about three quarters of them present only once. The genes are TRBV9 and TRBJ2-7; a possible D gene is TRBD1 (7 bases). The TCR originated in an adult with rheumatoid arthritis. The sample was CD8+ T cells sorted from blood. The CDR3 protein is CASSVNRAGGEQYF. CDR3 bases: TGTGCCAGCAGCGTTAACAGGGCAGGGGGGGAGCAGTACTTC.